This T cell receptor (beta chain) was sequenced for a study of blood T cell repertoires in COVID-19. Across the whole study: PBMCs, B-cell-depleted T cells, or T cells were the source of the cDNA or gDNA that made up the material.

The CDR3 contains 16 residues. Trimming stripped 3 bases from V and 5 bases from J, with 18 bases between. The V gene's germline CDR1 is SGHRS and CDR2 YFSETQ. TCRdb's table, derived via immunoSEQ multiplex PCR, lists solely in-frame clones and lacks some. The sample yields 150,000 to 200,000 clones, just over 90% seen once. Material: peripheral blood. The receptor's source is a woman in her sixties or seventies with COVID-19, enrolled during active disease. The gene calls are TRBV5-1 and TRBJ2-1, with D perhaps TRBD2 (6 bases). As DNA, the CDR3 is TGCGCCAGCAGCTGGGGTGGGCTAGCGAACAACAATGAGCAGTTCTTC. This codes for CASSWGGLANNNEQFF.